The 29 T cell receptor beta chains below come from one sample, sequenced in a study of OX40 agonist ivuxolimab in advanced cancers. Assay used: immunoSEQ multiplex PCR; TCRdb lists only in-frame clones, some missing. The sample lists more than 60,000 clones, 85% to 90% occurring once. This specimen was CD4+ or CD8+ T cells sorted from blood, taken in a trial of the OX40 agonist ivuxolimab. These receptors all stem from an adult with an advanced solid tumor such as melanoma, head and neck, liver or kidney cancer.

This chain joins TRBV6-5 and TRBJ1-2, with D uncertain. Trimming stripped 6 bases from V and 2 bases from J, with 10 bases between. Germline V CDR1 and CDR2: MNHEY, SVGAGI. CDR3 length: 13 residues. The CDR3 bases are TGTGCCAGCAGACCCGACGGAAACTATGGCTACACCTTC. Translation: CASRPDGNYGYTF.

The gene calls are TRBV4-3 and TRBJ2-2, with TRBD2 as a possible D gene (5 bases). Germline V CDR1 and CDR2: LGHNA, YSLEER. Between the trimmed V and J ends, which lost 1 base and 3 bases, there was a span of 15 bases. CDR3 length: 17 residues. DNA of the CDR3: TGCGCCAGCAGCCAAGTTGCCGGAGGCGATGACACCGGGGAGCTGTTTTTT. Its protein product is CASSQVAGGDDTGELFF.

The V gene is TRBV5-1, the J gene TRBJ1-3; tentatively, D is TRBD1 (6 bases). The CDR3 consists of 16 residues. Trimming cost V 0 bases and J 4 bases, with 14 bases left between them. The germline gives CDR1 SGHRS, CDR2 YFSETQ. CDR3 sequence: CASSLAGGAYGNTIYF. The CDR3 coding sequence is TGCGCCAGCAGCTTGGCGGGGGGCGCGTACGGAAACACCATATATTTT. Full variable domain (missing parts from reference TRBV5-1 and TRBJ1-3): KAGVTQTPRYLIKTRGQQVTLSCSPISGHRSVSWYQQTPGQGLQFLFEYFSETQRNKGNFPGRFSGRQFSNSRSEMNVSTLELGDSALYLCASSLAGGAYGNTIYFGEGSWLTVV.

CDR3 in amino acids: CAWIPLGQGKNYGYTF. CDR3 nucleotide sequence: TGTGCCTGGATCCCCCTGGGACAGGGGAAAAACTATGGCTACACCTTC. The chain recombines TRBV30 with TRBJ1-2, with TRBD1 matching 10 bases. Unmatched junction bases numbered 10, after V lost 4 bases and J lost 2 bases. The CDR3 loop spans 16 amino acids. Per the germline V gene, CDR1 is GTSNPN and CDR2 is SVGIG (reference sequence).

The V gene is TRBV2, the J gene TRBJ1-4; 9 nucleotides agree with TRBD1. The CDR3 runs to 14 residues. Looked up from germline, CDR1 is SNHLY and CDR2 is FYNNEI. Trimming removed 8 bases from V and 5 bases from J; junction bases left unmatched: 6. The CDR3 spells CASLTGQGNEKLFF. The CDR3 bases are TGTGCCAGCTTAACTGGACAGGGGAATGAAAAACTGTTTTTT.

CDR3 nucleotides: TGTGCTAGTGGTTTGGACGGACTAGCGATGGAGACCCAGTACTTC. This translates into CASGLDGLAMETQYF. The chain recombines TRBV12-5 with TRBJ2-5; 9 nucleotides line up with TRBD2. The length of the CDR3 is 15 residues. The trim removed 1 base at V and 5 bases at J, leaving 5 bases unmatched. Germline values: CDR1 LGHNT, CDR2 FRNRAP.

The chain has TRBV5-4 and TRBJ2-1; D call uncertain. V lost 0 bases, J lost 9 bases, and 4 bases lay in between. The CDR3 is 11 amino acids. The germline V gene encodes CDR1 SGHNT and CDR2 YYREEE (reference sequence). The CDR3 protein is CASSLAIEQFF. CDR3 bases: TGTGCCAGCAGCTTGGCCATTGAGCAGTTCTTC.

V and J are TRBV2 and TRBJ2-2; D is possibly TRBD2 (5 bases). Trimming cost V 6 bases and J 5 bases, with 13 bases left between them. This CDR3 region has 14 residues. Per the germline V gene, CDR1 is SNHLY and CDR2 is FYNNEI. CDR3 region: CASSPRTLTGELFF. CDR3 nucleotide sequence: TGTGCCAGCAGCCCCCGGACTCTTACCGGGGAGCTGTTTTTT.

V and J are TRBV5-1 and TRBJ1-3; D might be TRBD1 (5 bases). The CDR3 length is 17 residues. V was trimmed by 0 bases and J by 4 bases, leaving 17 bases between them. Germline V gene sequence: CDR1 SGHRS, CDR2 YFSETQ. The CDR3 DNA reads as TGCGCCAGCAGCTTGGCCCCCCGGCAGGGACGGGGAAACACCATATATTTT. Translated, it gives CASSLAPRQGRGNTIYF.

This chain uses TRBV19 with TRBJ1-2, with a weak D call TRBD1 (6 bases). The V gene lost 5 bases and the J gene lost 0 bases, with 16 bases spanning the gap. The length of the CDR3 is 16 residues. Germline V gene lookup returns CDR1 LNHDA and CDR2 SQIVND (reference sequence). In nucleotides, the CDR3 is TGTGCCAGTAGTCGCGTGATAGGGGGAGCTAACTATGGCTACACCTTC. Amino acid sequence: CASSRVIGGANYGYTF.

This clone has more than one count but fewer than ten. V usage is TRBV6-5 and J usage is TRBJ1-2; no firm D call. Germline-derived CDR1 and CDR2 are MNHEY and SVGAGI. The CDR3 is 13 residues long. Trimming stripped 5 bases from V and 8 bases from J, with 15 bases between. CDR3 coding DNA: TGTGCCAGCAGTACGGGGTTGCGGAGCGGCTACACCTTC. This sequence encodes CASSTGLRSGYTF.

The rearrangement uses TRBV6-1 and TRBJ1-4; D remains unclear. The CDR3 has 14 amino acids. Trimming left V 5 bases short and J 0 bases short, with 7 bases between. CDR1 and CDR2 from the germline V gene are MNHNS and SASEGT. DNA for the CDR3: TGTGCCAGCAGTCCTATTTCAACTAATGAAAAACTGTTTTTT. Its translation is CASSPISTNEKLFF.

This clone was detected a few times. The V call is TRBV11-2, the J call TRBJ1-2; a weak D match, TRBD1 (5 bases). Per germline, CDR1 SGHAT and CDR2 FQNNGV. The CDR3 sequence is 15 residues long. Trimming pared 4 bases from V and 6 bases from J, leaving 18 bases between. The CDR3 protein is CASSSEKRGRNGYTF. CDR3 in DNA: TGTGCCAGCAGCTCGGAGAAGAGGGGTAGGAATGGCTACACCTTC. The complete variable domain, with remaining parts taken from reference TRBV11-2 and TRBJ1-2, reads EAGVAQSPRYKIIEKRQSVAFWCNPISGHATLYWYQQILGQGPKLLIQFQNNGVVDDSQLPKDRFSAERLKGVDSTLKIQPAKLEDSAVYLCASSSEKRGRNGYTFGSGTRLTVV.

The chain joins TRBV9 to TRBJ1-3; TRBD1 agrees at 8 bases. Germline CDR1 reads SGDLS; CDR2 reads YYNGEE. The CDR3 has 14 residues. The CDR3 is CVTGTGSSGNTIYF. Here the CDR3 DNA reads TGTGTCACCGGGACAGGATCCTCTGGAAACACCATATATTTT.

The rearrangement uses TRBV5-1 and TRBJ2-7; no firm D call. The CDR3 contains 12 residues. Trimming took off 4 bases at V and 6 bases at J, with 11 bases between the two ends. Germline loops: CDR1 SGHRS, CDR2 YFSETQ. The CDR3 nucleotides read TGCGCCAGCAGCCCAAGAATGGGCGAGCAGTACTTC. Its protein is CASSPRMGEQYF.

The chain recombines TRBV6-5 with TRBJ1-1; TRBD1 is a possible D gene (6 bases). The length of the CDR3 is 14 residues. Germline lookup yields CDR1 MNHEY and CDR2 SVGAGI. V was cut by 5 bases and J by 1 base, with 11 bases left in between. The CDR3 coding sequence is TGTGCCAGCAGTACCCTGGGACAGAACACTGAAGCTTTCTTT. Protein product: CASSTLGQNTEAFF.

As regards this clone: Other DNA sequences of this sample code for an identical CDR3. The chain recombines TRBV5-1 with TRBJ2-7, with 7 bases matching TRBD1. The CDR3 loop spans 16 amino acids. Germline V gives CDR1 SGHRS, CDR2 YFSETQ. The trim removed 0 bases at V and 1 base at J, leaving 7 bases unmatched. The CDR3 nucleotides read TGCGCCAGCAGCTTGGCCGAACAGGGGTTTTCCTACGAGCAGTACTTC. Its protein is CASSLAEQGFSYEQYF. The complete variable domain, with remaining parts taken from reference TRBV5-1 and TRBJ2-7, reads KAGVTQTPRYLIKTRGQQVTLSCSPISGHRSVSWYQQTPGQGLQFLFEYFSETQRNKGNFPGRFSGRQFSNSRSEMNVSTLELGDSALYLCASSLAEQGFSYEQYFGPGTRLTVT.

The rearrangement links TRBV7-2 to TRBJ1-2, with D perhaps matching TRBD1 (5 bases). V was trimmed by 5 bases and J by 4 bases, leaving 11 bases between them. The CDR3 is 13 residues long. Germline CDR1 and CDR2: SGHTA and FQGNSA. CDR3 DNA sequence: TGTGCCAGCAGCCCCGGGGGTAGCTATGGCTACACCTTC. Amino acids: CASSPGGSYGYTF.

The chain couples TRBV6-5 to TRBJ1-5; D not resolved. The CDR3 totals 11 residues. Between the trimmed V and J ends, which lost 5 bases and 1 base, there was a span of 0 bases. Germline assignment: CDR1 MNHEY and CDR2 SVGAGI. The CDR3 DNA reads TGTGCCAGCAGTAGCAATCAGCCCCAGCATTTT. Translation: CASSSNQPQHF.

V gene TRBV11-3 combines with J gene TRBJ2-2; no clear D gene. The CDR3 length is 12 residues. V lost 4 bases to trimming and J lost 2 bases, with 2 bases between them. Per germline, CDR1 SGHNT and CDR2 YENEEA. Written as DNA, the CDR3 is TGTGCCAGCAGCTCAAACACCGGGGAGCTGTTTTTT. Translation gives CASSSNTGELFF.

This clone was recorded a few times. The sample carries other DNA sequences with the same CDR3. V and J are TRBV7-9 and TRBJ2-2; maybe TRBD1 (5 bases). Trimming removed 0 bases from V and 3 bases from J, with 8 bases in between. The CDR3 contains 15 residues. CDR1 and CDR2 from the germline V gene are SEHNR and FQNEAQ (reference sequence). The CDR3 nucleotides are TGTGCCAGCAGCTTAGCGGGGCGGTACACCGGGGAGCTGTTTTTT. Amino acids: CASSLAGRYTGELFF. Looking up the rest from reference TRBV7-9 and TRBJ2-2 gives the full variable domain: DTGVSQNPRHKITKRGQNVTFRCDPISEHNRLYWYRQTLGQGPEFLTYFQNEAQLEKSRLLSDRFSAERPKGSFSTLEIQRTEQGDSAMYLCASSLAGRYTGELFFGEGSRLTVL.

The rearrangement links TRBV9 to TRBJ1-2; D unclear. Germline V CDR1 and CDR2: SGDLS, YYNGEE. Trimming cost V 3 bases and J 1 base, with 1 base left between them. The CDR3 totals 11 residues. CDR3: CASSDNYGYTF. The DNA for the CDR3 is TGTGCCAGCAGCGATAACTATGGCTACACCTTC.

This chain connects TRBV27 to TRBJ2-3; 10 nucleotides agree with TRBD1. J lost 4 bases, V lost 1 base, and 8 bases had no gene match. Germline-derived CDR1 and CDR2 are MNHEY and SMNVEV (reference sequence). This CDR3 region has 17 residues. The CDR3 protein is CASSLWVRTGGADTQYF. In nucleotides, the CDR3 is TGTGCCAGCAGTTTATGGGTTAGGACAGGGGGTGCAGATACGCAGTATTTT.

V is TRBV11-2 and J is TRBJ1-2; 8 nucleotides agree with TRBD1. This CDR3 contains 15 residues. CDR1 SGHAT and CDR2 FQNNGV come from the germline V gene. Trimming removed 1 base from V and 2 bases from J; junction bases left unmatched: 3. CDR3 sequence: CASSLAGGPNYGYTF. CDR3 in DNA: TGTGCCAGCAGCTTAGCAGGGGGCCCCAACTATGGCTACACCTTC.

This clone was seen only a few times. The CDR3 spells CASSLPPGQGYTIYF. The CDR3 DNA is TGTGCCAGCAGTCTCCCACCGGGACAGGGCTACACCATATATTTT. The chain uses TRBV6-1 and TRBJ1-3, with TRBD1 identical over 9 bases. The CDR3 is 15 residues long. CDR1 and CDR2 (germline): MNHNS, SASEGT. The V and J ends lost 5 bases and 8 bases, in that order; junction bases with no gene match: 10.

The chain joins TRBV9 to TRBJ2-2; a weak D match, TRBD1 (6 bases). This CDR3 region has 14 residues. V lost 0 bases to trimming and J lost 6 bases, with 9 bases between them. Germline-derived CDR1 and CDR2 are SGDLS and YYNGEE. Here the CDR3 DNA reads TGTGCCAGCAGCGTAGGAGGGGGAGCCGGGGAGCTGTTTTTT. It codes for CASSVGGGAGELFF.

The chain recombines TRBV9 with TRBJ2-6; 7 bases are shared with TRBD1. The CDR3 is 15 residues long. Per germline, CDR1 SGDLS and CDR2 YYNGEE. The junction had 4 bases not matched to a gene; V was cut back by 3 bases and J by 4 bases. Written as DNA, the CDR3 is TGTGCCAGCAGCGATAGGGACAGCGGGGCCAACGTCCTGACTTTC. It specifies CASSDRDSGANVLTF.

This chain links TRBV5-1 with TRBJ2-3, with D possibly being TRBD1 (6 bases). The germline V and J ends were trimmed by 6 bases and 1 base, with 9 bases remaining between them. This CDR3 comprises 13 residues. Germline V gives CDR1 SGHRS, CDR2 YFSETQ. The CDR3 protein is CASTRQGTDTQYF. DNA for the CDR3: TGCGCCAGCACCCGACAGGGCACAGATACGCAGTATTTT.

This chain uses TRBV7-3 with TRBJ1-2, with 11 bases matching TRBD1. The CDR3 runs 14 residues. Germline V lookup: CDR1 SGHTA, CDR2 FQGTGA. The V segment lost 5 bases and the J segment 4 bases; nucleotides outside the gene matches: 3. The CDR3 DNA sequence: TGTGCCAGCAGCCAGGGACAGGGGGGCTATGGCTACACCTTC. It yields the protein CASSQGQGGYGYTF.